The sequence of this TCR beta chain was determined in a study of shared clonotypes between healthy human individuals. Study at large: There were three CD4 naive, three CD4 memory, two CD8 naive and one CD8 memory plates per donor. Study results and limitations: Although depth was large, rarefaction showed that sequencing of the sorted subsets was incomplete.

Note on this clone: The antigen is undetermined.

Deletions cut 1 base from V and 5 bases from J, with 17 bases between. The germline V gene encodes CDR1 MNHEY and CDR2 SVGAGI. The CDR3 is made up of 16 amino acids. Positive CCR7 selection of CD45RO-negative cells yielded the naive CD8 cells, and terminally differentiated effector memory CD45RA+ cells were excluded. TCRdb's copy holds only in-frame clones and misses some; the assay was immunoSEQ multiplex PCR. The sample lists some 2,000,000 clones; roughly 95% were seen once. The origin of this receptor is a man aged 18 to 29 in good health. The V and J genes are TRBV6-5 and TRBJ2-5; tentative D call: TRBD1 (6 bases). Sample: naive CD8+ T cells sorted from blood. CDR3: CASSYYGRGGLETQYF. Written as DNA, the CDR3 is TGTGCCAGCAGTTACTATGGCAGGGGTGGACTCGAGACCCAGTACTTC.